This is a list of T cell receptor beta chains from one sample in a study of T cells in localized non-small cell lung cancer. Here immunoSEQ multiplex PCR was the method, and the copy in TCRdb shows in-frame clones only, minus some. The sample includes 31,000 or so clones, about 89% of them seen just once. The sequencing used peripheral blood, collected before any cancer treatment. Source of these receptors: a female donor older than 55 with stage I lung adenocarcinoma. Both conserved end residues are part of each CDR3. The order of the fields is J gene, clone size, V gene, D gene, CDR3 protein, CDR3 DNA. D genes are given only for firm matches. Clone size is not always given. Where it is, it says once, few, many or a class for expanded clones.

TRBJ2-7	.	TRBV18	TRBD1	CASSPKSAGGYEQYF	TGTGCCAGCTCACCAAAGTCGGCAGGGGGCTACGAGCAGTACTTC
TRBJ1-4	.	TRBV15	TRBD1	CATGSTGGAGYEKLFF	TGTGCCACAGGGTCGACAGGGGGCGCGGGGTATGAAAAACTGTTTTTT
TRBJ1-2	.	TRBV28	.	CASSAAFHGYTF	TGTGCCAGCAGTGCAGCGTTTCATGGCTACACCTTC
TRBJ2-6	.	TRBV18	TRBD1	CASSPGQGPSGANVLTF	TGTGCCAGCTCACCGGGACAGGGGCCCTCTGGGGCCAACGTCCTGACTTTC
TRBJ2-1	.	TRBV20-1	TRBD2	CRALGGDEQFF	TGCAGGGCCCTCGGGGGGGATGAGCAGTTCTTC
TRBJ2-7	.	TRBV9	.	CASSALGVSYEQYF	TGTGCCAGCAGCGCACTCGGGGTTTCCTACGAGCAGTACTTC
TRBJ1-5	.	TRBV19	TRBD1	CASSRGTESVSNQPQHF	TGTGCCAGTAGTAGAGGGACAGAATCTGTTAGCAATCAGCCCCAGCATTTT
TRBJ2-7	.	TRBV28	.	CASSLPRQSWSYEQYF	TGTGCCAGCAGTTTACCTCGACAGTCTTGGTCCTACGAGCAGTACTTC
TRBJ2-3	.	TRBV28	.	CASSLGTYSDTQYF	TGTGCCAGCAGTTTGGGGACTTACTCAGATACGCAGTATTTT
TRBJ2-7	once	TRBV19	TRBD1	CASILPRDREYEQYF	TGTGCCAGTATCCTCCCCCGGGACAGGGAGTACGAGCAGTACTTC
TRBJ2-3	.	TRBV29-1	.	CSVGLGHKGTDTQYF	TGCAGCGTTGGTCTGGGACATAAGGGGACAGATACGCAGTATTTT
TRBJ1-1	few	TRBV20-1	.	CSVTRVEEAFF	TGCAGTGTCACCAGGGTGGAGGAAGCTTTCTTT
TRBJ2-5	.	TRBV5-1	.	CASSLGGYQETQYF	TGCGCCAGCAGCTTGGGAGGCTACCAAGAGACCCAGTACTTC
TRBJ2-7	.	TRBV4-1	.	CASSQMAAGSYEQYF	TGCGCCAGCAGCCAGATGGCTGCGGGCTCCTACGAGCAGTACTTC
TRBJ1-2	.	TRBV6-5	.	CASSEIRGYTF	TGTGCCAGCAGTGAAATTAGAGGCTACACCTTC
TRBJ2-5	.	TRBV7-2	.	CASSLVYQETQYF	TGTGCCAGCAGCTTAGTGTACCAAGAGACCCAGTACTTC
TRBJ2-7	.	TRBV18	.	CASSPSRDHPYEQYF	TGTGCCAGCTCACCAAGCCGAGACCATCCCTACGAGCAGTACTTC
TRBJ1-1	.	TRBV19	.	CASSRTGNTEAFF	TGTGCCAGTAGTAGGACCGGGAACACTGAAGCTTTCTTT
TRBJ2-4	.	TRBV6-5	TRBD1	CASGIGQGAGNIQYF	TGTGCCAGCGGTATCGGACAGGGGGCGGGAAACATTCAGTACTTC
TRBJ1-1	few	TRBV5-6	.	CASRRLREGNTEAFF	TGTGCCAGCAGACGTCTCCGGGAGGGGAACACTGAAGCTTTCTTT
TRBJ2-1	.	TRBV29-1	.	CSVEVGAHYNEQFF	TGCAGCGTTGAAGTCGGGGCACACTACAATGAGCAGTTCTTC
TRBJ2-1	.	TRBV28	TRBD2	CASSSLAGAAHNEQFF	TGTGCCAGCAGTTCCCTAGCGGGAGCCGCGCACAATGAGCAGTTCTTC
TRBJ1-5	.	TRBV28	.	CASSQGGFYSNQPQHF	TGTGCCAGCAGCCAAGGGGGGTTTTATAGCAATCAGCCCCAGCATTTT
TRBJ2-5	.	TRBV27	TRBD1	CASTRTGERETQYF	TGTGCCAGCACCCGCACAGGGGAGCGGGAGACCCAGTACTTC
TRBJ1-2	.	TRBV19	.	CASSIDLATGPLGYTF	TGTGCCAGTAGTATAGATCTGGCGACGGGGCCTCTGGGCTACACCTTC
TRBJ2-2	.	TRBV11-3	TRBD2	CASSPGLADNTGELFF	TGTGCCAGCAGCCCGGGACTAGCGGATAACACCGGGGAGCTGTTTTTT
TRBJ2-3	.	TRBV19	.	CASSIAGGTDTQYF	TGTGCCAGTAGTATAGCGGGAGGCACAGATACGCAGTATTTT
TRBJ2-5	.	TRBV28	TRBD2	CASSDPGLAGGRQETQYF	TGTGCCAGCAGCGACCCGGGACTAGCGGGAGGTCGGCAAGAGACCCAGTACTTC
TRBJ2-1	once	TRBV7-2	.	CASSHGGGGYNEQFF	TGTGCCAGCAGCCACGGGGGAGGGGGTTACAATGAGCAGTTCTTC
TRBJ2-2	once	TRBV5-4	.	CASSLVSGELFF	TGTGCCAGCAGCTTGGTTTCCGGGGAGCTGTTTTTT
TRBJ1-5	once	TRBV4-1	.	CASSLQVAGQPQHF	TGCGCCAGCAGCCTACAGGTGGCGGGTCAGCCCCAGCATTTT
TRBJ1-2	.	TRBV6-6	TRBD1	CASRGQGPTYGYTF	TGTGCCAGCAGGGGACAGGGCCCTACCTATGGCTACACCTTC
TRBJ1-2	.	TRBV9	.	CASSRSGTDYGYTF	TGTGCCAGCAGCCGTTCCGGGACCGACTATGGCTACACCTTC
TRBJ2-3	.	TRBV7-8	TRBD2	CASSPLAGNTDTQYF	TGTGCCAGCAGCCCGCTAGCGGGAAACACAGATACGCAGTATTTT
TRBJ1-1	.	TRBV9	.	CASSPRERMNTEAFF	TGTGCCAGCAGCCCACGGGAGCGAATGAACACTGAAGCTTTCTTT
TRBJ1-1	once	TRBV28	.	CASSFALGAAPNTEAFF	TGTGCCAGCAGTTTTGCGTTAGGGGCGGCCCCGAACACTGAAGCTTTCTTT
TRBJ2-1	.	TRBV14	.	CASSPLGEGSSYNEQFF	TGTGCCAGCAGCCCCCTAGGTGAGGGGAGCTCCTACAATGAGCAGTTCTTC
TRBJ1-2	.	TRBV6-4	TRBD1	CASSEGQGSGYTF	TGTGCCAGCAGTGAGGGACAGGGGTCTGGCTACACCTTC
TRBJ2-3	.	TRBV10-1	TRBD2	CASSPGLAGRDTQYF	TGCGCCAGCAGTCCGGGACTAGCGGGAAGGGATACGCAGTATTTT
TRBJ2-3	.	TRBV21-1	.	CASSTVSGDTQYF	TGTGCCAGCAGCACCGTTAGCGGCGATACGCAGTATTTT
TRBJ2-1	.	TRBV7-2	TRBD2	CASSLAGTSGFNEQFF	TGTGCCAGCAGCTTAGCCGGGACTAGCGGCTTCAATGAGCAGTTCTTC
TRBJ1-2	.	TRBV6-1	TRBD1	CASSTQGADGYTF	TGTGCCAGCAGTACACAGGGGGCGGACGGCTACACCTTC
TRBJ2-1	.	TRBV28	.	CASPPGASLGYNEQFF	TGTGCCAGCCCTCCGGGGGCTAGTCTAGGCTACAATGAGCAGTTCTTC
TRBJ2-7	.	TRBV30	TRBD2	CAWSPRWGTSGTLHEQYF	TGTGCCTGGAGTCCGAGGTGGGGGACTAGCGGGACTCTCCACGAGCAGTACTTC
TRBJ2-1	.	TRBV7-3	TRBD1	CASSQDRVSYNEQFF	TGTGCCAGCAGCCAAGACAGGGTTTCTTACAATGAGCAGTTCTTC
TRBJ2-3	.	TRBV5-1	TRBD1	CASSLGTGSDTQYF	TGCGCCAGCAGCTTGGGGACAGGGTCAGATACGCAGTATTTT
TRBJ1-1	.	TRBV11-2	.	CASSLDVENTEAFF	TGTGCCAGCAGCTTAGACGTAGAGAACACTGAAGCTTTCTTT
TRBJ2-1	.	TRBV7-2	TRBD2	CASSLAPGTSGRAFYNEQFF	TGTGCCAGCAGCTTAGCCCCGGGGACTAGCGGGAGGGCCTTCTACAATGAGCAGTTCTTC
TRBJ2-1	.	TRBV2	TRBD2	CASSRSGNSNEQFF	TGTGCCAGCAGTCGCAGCGGGAACAGCAATGAGCAGTTCTTC
TRBJ1-1	.	TRBV7-9	.	CASSSDSGDTEAFF	TGTGCCAGCAGCTCCGACAGTGGGGACACTGAAGCTTTCTTT
TRBJ2-1	.	TRBV2	.	CASRDPRNEQFF	TGTGCCAGCAGGGACCCTAGGAATGAGCAGTTCTTC